This record covers a single TCR beta chain. All donors were healthy HIV-negative adults lacking recent acute infections or vaccinations. CD4+ cell separation produced CD45RA+ naive and CD45RA-negative memory subsets. These data are taken from a study of shared clonotypes between healthy human individuals. Sequencing was performed with immunoSEQ multiplex PCR; in TCRdb, only in-frame clones are kept and a portion is missing. Here the sample spans some 2.4 million clones, approximately 93% being singletons. V was trimmed by 4 bases and J by 5 bases, leaving 15 bases between them. The CDR3 sequence is 14 residues long. Germline values: CDR1 SQVTM, CDR2 ANQGSEA.

The V call is TRBV29-1, the J call TRBJ2-1; D not certain. The receptor was isolated from a man between 18 and 29 years old in good health. Some clones in this sample may be carry-over from other donors' samples. Sequencing used naive CD4+ T cells from PBMCs. The subset is: CD45RA+ positively selected. The CDR3 bases are TGCAGCGTTGGTAGGCGGATATTCAACAATGAGCAGTTCTTC. It translates to CSVGRRIFNNEQFF.